This T cell receptor (beta chain) was obtained from a study of blood T cell repertoires in COVID-19. Profiling relied on immunoSEQ multiplex PCR, and the TCRdb table lists in-frame clones only, not all of them. Of about 260,000 clones in the sample, under 90% were seen once. Germline values: CDR1 SGHRS, CDR2 YFSETQ. The germline V and J ends were trimmed by 2 bases and 0 bases, with 23 bases remaining between them. This CDR3 is built from 19 residues. This TCR came from a human donor in a cohort sampled during active COVID-19. Sequenced material: peripheral blood. V gene TRBV5-1 combines with J gene TRBJ1-1; D possibly corresponds to TRBD1 (5 bases). The CDR3 here is CASSFEPRGGSYMNTEAFF. The CDR3 coding sequence is TGCGCCAGCAGCTTTGAACCCCGGGGGGGGAGTTACATGAACACTGAAGCTTTCTTT.